The entry below gives a single T cell receptor beta chain sequence along with its context. Which antigen it targets is not known. Per-nucleotide qualities are absent, and no much larger clonotype sits a single base away. The sample has other DNA sequences that encode this CDR3 too. This entry belongs to a study of shared clonotypes between healthy human individuals (dated by TCRdb to 2019 to 2021). In the study overall: The cohort comprised two women and three men aged 18 to 49 years. Per donor, three plates each were used for CD4 naive and CD4 memory, two for CD8 naive, and one for CD8 memory. To estimate repertoire size and how much clonotype sharing occurs between individuals, the study deeply sequenced the blood TCR repertoires of a handful of healthy adults. To increase sequencing depth and limit assay-specific biases, TCR repertoire library preparation and sequencing were carried out by different laboratories using diverse techniques. Leukapheresis yielded between about 0.9 and 9 billion PBMCs per donor.

The donors were healthy, HIV-negative adults who had no recently reported acute infections or vaccinations. Only Caucasian adults living in Nashville, Tennessee, USA were represented among the donors. CD4+ T cells were enriched by magnetic negative selection; naive cells were then positively selected on CD45RA, and the negative fraction formed the memory subset. After blood collection by leukapheresis, PBMCs were isolated using Ficoll-Histopaque density gradient centrifugation and then cryopreserved in the vapor phase of liquid nitrogen. Purity and quantity of every magnetically sorted T cell population were checked by analytical flow cytometry. Each sorted fraction had its genomic DNA isolated and then quantified by UV absorbance on a Nanodrop 2000c. The CDR3 sequence holds 13 residues, the cysteine and phenylalanine included. The entry retains the CDR3 DNA only, 39 bases that are in frame from base 1. CDR1 SGHTA and CDR2 FQGNSA were looked up in the germline V gene. Trimming costs V 0 bases and J 3 bases, and their ends lie 5 bases apart.

General study outcomes and caveats: Estimated clonotype richness was generally larger for naive than for memory subsets. Incomplete sequencing was indicated by rarefaction of sorted-subset datasets, despite the large sequencing depth. Sampling was restricted to blood, and TCR repertoires in tissue are likely to differ from TCR repertoires in blood. Compared with non-shared clonotypes, the clonotypes found in all four sorted-subset donors had higher generation probabilities. When a handful of donors were compared, the shared fraction of clonotypes was about 5% for naive CD4, 3.5% to 4% for naive CD8, 2.3% for memory CD4, and under 0.5% for memory CD8. Based on pairwise subsampling, the degree of clonotype sharing among donors was expected to be affected by sequencing depth. Because the study included only a small number of donors, the genetic and exposure-history diversity represented was limited.

Using the deep immunoSEQ assay, TCR CDR3 regions were amplified from genomic DNA by multiplex PCR. For each cell subset, the extracted genomic DNA was distributed evenly across all wells of several immunoSEQ 96-well plates, and each plate served as one replicate. For sorted subsets, approximately 210 ng genomic DNA, equal to about 30,000 T cell genomes, was loaded into each replicate PCR. The purified libraries were quantified using a Qubit 3.0 fluorometer, sized with a Bioanalyzer 2100, and then quantified again using the KAPA Library Quantification kit. Every immunoSEQ 96-well plate was sequenced on a dedicated single-read 150-cycle Illumina NextSeq 550 flow cell. Per the authors' processing: Because the immunoSEQ output included only junctional sequences and no quality scores, the filtering could not be the same as the filtering used for full-length reads. To assign V/J genes and CDR3, sequences were annotated against IMGT germline references using PyIR, a Python wrapper for IgBLAST v1.9. Reads with weak V/J assignments (E-value above 1e-6), missing CDR3, stop codons, out-of-frame junctions, or ambiguous translated residues were removed. A V3J clonotype was defined by an identical inferred V gene, J gene, and CDR3 amino acid sequence. Percentage overlap between repertoires was computed as shared unique clonotypes divided by the size of the smaller repertoire. RTK rarefaction, the Chao1 estimator, and Recon v2.1 estimates of unobserved clonotypes were used to assess repertoire richness. OLGA was used to compute generation probabilities for all TCRbeta clonotypes that the gDNA method yielded from a few donors. Sourced from immuneACCESS, this table was stored by TCRdb with only in-frame sequences that have V and J called. A share of the clones is absent; for the studies checked, an unresolved V gene accounts for under half, and the remainder has no known explanation. That table furnishes V, J and clone size, whereas the DNA furnished D and trimming. The sample profile shows 2 million to 2.5 million clones; 92% of them were found once. Of the sample, approximately 0.41% is held by the ten largest clones.

Sequencing was performed on naive CD4+ T cells from PBMCs. This specimen's cell subset or site label, interpreted: CD45RA+ positively selected. The source of this sequence is a man between 18 and 35 years old in good health. Some clones in this sample may be carry-over from other donors' samples. The V and J genes are TRBV7-2 and TRBJ2-5; the D gene is unclear. In nucleotides, the sequence is TGTGCCAGCAGCTTAGCGCGGAAAGAGACCCAGTACTTC. It encodes CASSLARKETQYF.